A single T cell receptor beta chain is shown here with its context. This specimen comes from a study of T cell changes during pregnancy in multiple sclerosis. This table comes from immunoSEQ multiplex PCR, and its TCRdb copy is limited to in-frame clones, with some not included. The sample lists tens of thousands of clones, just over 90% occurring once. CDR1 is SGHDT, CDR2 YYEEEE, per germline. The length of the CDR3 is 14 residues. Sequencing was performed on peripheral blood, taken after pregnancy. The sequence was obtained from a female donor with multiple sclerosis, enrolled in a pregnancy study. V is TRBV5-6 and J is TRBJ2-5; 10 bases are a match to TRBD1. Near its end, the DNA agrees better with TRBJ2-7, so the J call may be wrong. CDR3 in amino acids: CASSLGTGVLEQYF. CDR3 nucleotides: TGTGCCAGCAGCCTCGGGACAGGGGTGCTCGAGCAGTACTTC.